These 6 T cell receptor beta chains were all obtained from the same sample, sequenced in a study of T cell responses to AZD1222 COVID-19 vaccine. Only in-frame clones appear in the TCRdb table, and some are missing; sequencing was by immunoSEQ multiplex PCR. The sample shows about 110,000 clones, about 85% of them seen only once. Sequencing was performed on peripheral blood, taken on day 0 of AZD1222 vaccination. The source is an adult in good health.

This chain links TRBV18 with TRBJ2-1; D may correspond to TRBD1 or TRBD2 (6 bases each). Germline V gene sequence: CDR1 KGHSH, CDR2 LQKENI. The CDR3 contains 13 residues. With 5 bases removed from V and 5 bases from J, the gap between germline ends came to 10 bases. The CDR3 loop is CASSAGQDNEQFF. The CDR3 nucleotides are TGTGCCAGCTCAGCGGGACAAGACAATGAGCAGTTCTTC.

The rearrangement joins TRBV11-3 to TRBJ2-1; 7 positions agree with TRBD2. CDR1 and CDR2 from the germline V gene are SGHNT and YENEEA. The CDR3 is 15 residues long. V was clipped by 5 bases and J by 3 bases; unmatched bases: 7. CDR3 region: CASSPGGGLYNEQFF. The CDR3 coding sequence is TGTGCCAGCAGCCCTGGCGGGGGACTCTACAATGAGCAGTTCTTC.

The chain employs TRBV2 and TRBJ2-2; 9 positions match TRBD1. The germline gives CDR1 SNHLY, CDR2 FYNNEI. V was pared by 6 bases and J by 8 bases, with 13 bases of the junction left unmatched. The CDR3 is 16 amino acids. The CDR3 loop is CASSRPGTGPGGELFF. CDR3 coding DNA: TGTGCCAGCAGCCGCCCTGGGACAGGGCCTGGGGGGGAGCTGTTTTTT. The full variable domain, completed using reference TRBV2 and TRBJ2-2, is EPEVTQTPSHQVTQMGQEVILRCVPISNHLYFYWYRQILGQKVEFLVSFYNNEISEKSEIFDDQFSVERPDGSNFTLKIRSTKLEDSAMYFCASSRPGTGPGGELFFGEGSRLTVL.

This chain joins TRBV3-1 (or the pseudogene TRBV3-2) and TRBJ1-2, with 7 nucleotides matching TRBD1. The V and J ends lost 5 bases and 6 bases, in that order; junction bases with no gene match: 3. CDR3 length: 12 amino acids. Germline V gene data show CDR1 as LGHDT and CDR2 as YNNKEL (reference sequence). CDR3 sequence reads: CASSRGPNGYTF. In nucleotides, the CDR3 is TGTGCCAGCAGCAGGGGGCCTAATGGCTACACCTTC.

The chain recombines TRBV19 with TRBJ1-4; TRBD1 matches 7 bases. This CDR3 spans 21 amino acids. Germline CDR1 reads LNHDA; CDR2 reads SQIVND (reference sequence). Germline trimming cut 7 bases from V and 0 bases from J; bases unmatched to any gene: 23. Here the CDR3 reads CASTSFMSGRDRYSTNEKLFF. The DNA for the CDR3 is TGTGCCAGTACTTCGTTCATGTCGGGCCGGGACAGATACTCAACTAATGAAAAACTGTTTTTT. Using reference TRBV19 and TRBJ1-4 for the parts outside the CDR3, the full variable domain is DGGITQSPKYLFRKEGQNVTLSCEQNLNHDAMYWYRQDPGQGLRLIYYSQIVNDFQKGDIAEGYSVSREKKESFPLTVTSAQKNPTAFYLCASTSFMSGRDRYSTNEKLFFGSGTQLSVL.

This clone was seen more than once but under ten times. The rearrangement uses TRBV7-2 and TRBJ1-5; 12 bases are shared with TRBD1. Germline V gives CDR1 SGHTA, CDR2 FQGNSA. There are 17 residues in the CDR3. The V gene end was trimmed by 3 bases and the J gene end by 8 bases; junction bases not matched to a gene: 11. The CDR3: CASSFTSGTGGWEPQHF. In DNA, the CDR3 is TGTGCCAGCAGCTTCACGTCCGGGACAGGGGGCTGGGAGCCCCAGCATTTT.